The rows below give T cell receptor beta chains drawn from one sample of a study of blood T cell repertoires in COVID-19. The method was immunoSEQ multiplex PCR; TCRdb's version includes in-frame clones alone and lacks a portion of them. The sample lists over 60,000 clones, about 90% occurring once. Sequencing used peripheral blood. The receptor source for this set is a man aged 50 to 59 with acute or convalescent COVID-19. Both conserved end residues are part of each CDR3. The order of the fields is V gene, CDR3 protein.

TRBV5-1 CASSPGTGGEQYF
TRBV29-1 CSVRTDMNTEAFF
TRBV20-1 CSATGRNEQFF
TRBV19 CASAPRRGTYEQYF
TRBV27 CASSRNQGAASYEQYF
TRBV9 CASSVVLTGGMNTQYF
TRBV19 CASMTGAYNQPQHF
TRBV19 CASNSPPVEKLFF
TRBV5-1 CASRKGRTGENSYEQYF
TRBV3-1/TRBV3-2 CASRRTRGPTEAFF
TRBV2 CASSVNRDELAGGYEQYF
TRBV15 CATSRDRTGLSRGYTF
TRBV5-1 CASSRTGTETQYF
TRBV15 CATSRYGQGTSPLHF
TRBV19 CASSPRTGWNYGYTF
TRBV29-1 CSVDTGFTDTQYF
TRBV12-3/TRBV12-4 CASSPGWVAFF
TRBV30 CAWITEETQYF
TRBV19 CASSIEGTGYTGELFF
TRBV20-1 CSAIKDIPQYF
TRBV7-9 CASSPDSFQETQYF
TRBV19 CASSIVRSTYNSPLHF
TRBV29-1 CPEGVSLRLNSPLHF
TRBV5-4 CASSFGQSETQYF
TRBV20-1 CSASHSQGAGGYTF
TRBV6-1 CASSEDREGYTF
TRBV24-1 CATSDFGTGNTGELFF
TRBV7-9 CASSISLAGGLYNEQFF
TRBV6-5 CASSPNRVETEAFF
TRBV7-8 CASAPPGWTLHF
TRBV11-3 CASSLVSSGRSYNEQFF
TRBV5-1 CASSVAGQGSGNTIYF
TRBV13 CASSADTEAFF
TRBV5-1 CASSFMGQGDTEAFF
TRBV4-3 CASSQAGLAGGYEQYF
TRBV19 CASSISSGGASSYNEQFF
TRBV24-1 CATSPRYEQYF
TRBV5-1 CASSLVGTGVGNTIYF
TRBV30 CAWSVHLQGLYGYTF
TRBV18 CASSHDRIGNQPQHF
TRBV6-2/TRBV6-3 CASSGSRSSYNEQFF
TRBV5-6 CASSLLIQAPYEQYF
TRBV11-3 CASSSRLSGYNEQFF
TRBV7-7 CASSLDRANTGELFF
TRBV4-1 CASSQVTQGLKTQYF